The T cell receptor (beta chain) described here comes from a study of blood T cells in healthy people across ages. The wider study: About one barcoded beta molecule was captured per two T cells (by template switching). Findings of the study overall: Among T cells, TCR beta diversity per million cells dropped roughly linearly as age rose.

Primers used in a second PCR of about 6 to 11 cycles were a sample-barcoded 5' primer and a J-beta primer mix. TCRdb passed the 5' RACE reads through MiXCR, listing each CDR3 protein once. The sample contains 750,000 or so distinct CDR3 sequences, roughly 25% of which appear only once. Each donor gave roughly 9.2 milliliters of peripheral blood. Germline V lookup: CDR1 MDHEN, CDR2 SYDVKM. The CDR3 is made up of 17 amino acids. V lost 3 bases, J lost 3 bases, and 21 bases lay in between. Turning to this clonotype: Antigen specificity is unknown.

The sample was also linked to a second study, of T cells of mothers and their children.

This clonotype was sampled from a boy aged 10-17 years in good health. Specimen: blood. The chain has TRBV28 and TRBJ2-7; tentatively, D is TRBD2 (6 bases). CDR3 region: CASSFLTGAGELYEQYF. CDR3 nucleotides: TGTGCCAGCAGTTTTTTGACGGGAGCCGGGGAACTCTACGAGCAGTACTTC.